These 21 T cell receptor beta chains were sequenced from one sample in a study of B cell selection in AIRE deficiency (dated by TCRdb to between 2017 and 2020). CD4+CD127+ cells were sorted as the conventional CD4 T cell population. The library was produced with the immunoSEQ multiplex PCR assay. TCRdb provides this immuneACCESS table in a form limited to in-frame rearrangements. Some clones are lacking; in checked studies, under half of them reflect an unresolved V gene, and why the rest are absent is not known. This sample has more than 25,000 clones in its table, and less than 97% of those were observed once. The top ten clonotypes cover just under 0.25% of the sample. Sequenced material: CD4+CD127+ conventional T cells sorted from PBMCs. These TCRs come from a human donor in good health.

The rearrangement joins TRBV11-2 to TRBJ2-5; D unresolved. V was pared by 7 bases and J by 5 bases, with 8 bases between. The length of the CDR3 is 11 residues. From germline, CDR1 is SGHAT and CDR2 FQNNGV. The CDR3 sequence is CASTLGETQYF. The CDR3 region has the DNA TGTGCCAGCACATTGGGGGAGACCCAGTACTTC.

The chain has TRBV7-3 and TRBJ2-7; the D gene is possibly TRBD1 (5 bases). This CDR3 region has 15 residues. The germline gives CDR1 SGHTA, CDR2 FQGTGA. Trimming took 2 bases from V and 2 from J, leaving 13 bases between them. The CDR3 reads CASSLGAASTYEQYF. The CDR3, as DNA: TGTGCCAGCAGCTTAGGGGCGGCATCAACCTACGAGCAGTACTTC.

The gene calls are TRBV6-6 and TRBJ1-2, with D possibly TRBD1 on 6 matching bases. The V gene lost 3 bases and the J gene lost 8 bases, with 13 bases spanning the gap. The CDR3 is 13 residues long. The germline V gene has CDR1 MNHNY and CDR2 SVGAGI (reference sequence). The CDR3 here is CASSYDGGRGYTF. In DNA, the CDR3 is TGTGCCAGCAGTTATGACGGGGGGCGCGGCTACACCTTC.

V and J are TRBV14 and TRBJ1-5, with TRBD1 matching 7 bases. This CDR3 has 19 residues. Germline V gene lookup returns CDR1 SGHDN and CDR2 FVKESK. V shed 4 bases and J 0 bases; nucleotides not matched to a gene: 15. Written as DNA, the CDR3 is TGTGCCAGCAGCCCTGAATTGCAGGGGGAGGTTTATAGCAATCAGCCCCAGCATTTT. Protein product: CASSPELQGEVYSNQPQHF. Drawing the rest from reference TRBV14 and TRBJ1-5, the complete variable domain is EAGVTQFPSHSVIEKGQTVTLRCDPISGHDNLYWYRRVMGKEIKFLLHFVKESKQDESGMPNNRFLAERTGGTYSTLKVQPAELEDSGVYFCASSPELQGEVYSNQPQHFGDGTRLSIL.

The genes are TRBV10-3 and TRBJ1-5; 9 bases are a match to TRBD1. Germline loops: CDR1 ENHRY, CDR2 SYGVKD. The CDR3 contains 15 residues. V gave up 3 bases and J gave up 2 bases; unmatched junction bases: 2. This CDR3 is CAISDRDRGNQPQHF. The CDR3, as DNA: TGTGCCATCAGTGACCGGGACAGGGGCAATCAGCCCCAGCATTTT.

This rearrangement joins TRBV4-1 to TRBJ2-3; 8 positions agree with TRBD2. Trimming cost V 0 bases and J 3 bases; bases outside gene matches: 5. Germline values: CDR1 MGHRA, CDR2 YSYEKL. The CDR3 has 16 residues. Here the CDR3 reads CASSQDRGLATDTQYF. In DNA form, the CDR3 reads TGCGCCAGCAGCCAAGATCGAGGACTAGCAACAGATACGCAGTATTTT.

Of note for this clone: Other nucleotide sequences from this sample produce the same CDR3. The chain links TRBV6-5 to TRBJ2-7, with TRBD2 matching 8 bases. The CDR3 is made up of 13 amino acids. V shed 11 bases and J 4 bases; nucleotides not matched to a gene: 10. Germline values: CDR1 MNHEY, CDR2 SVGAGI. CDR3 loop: CAVGLAGGYEQYF. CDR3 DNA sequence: TGTGCCGTCGGACTAGCAGGAGGATACGAGCAGTACTTC.

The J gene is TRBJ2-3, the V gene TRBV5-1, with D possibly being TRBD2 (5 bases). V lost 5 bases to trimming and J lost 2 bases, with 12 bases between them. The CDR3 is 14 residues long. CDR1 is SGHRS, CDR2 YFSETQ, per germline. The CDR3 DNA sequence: TGCGCCAGCAGGGAGGATCCCCCCACAGATACGCAGTATTTT. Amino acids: CASREDPPTDTQYF.

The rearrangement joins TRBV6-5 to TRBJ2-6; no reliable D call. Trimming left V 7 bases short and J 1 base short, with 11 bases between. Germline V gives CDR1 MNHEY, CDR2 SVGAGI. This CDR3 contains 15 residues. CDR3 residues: CASTPWGSGANVLTF. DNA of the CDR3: TGTGCCAGCACCCCTTGGGGATCTGGGGCCAACGTCCTGACTTTC.

CDR3 region: CASSRLGGANTEAFF. CDR3 coding DNA: TGTGCCAGCAGCCGCCTAGGCGGTGCGAACACTGAAGCTTTCTTT. The V call is TRBV7-9, the J call TRBJ1-1, with D unresolved. The CDR3 has 15 residues. Germline lookup yields CDR1 SEHNR and CDR2 FQNEAQ (reference sequence). The V end lost 5 bases, the J end lost 1 base, and 14 bases lay between the germline ends.

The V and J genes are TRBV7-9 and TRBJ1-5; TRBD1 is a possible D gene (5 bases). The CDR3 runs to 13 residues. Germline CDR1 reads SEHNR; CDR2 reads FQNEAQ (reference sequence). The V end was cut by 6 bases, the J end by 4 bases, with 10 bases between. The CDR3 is CASRQTENQPQHF. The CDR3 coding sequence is TGTGCCAGCAGACAGACAGAGAATCAGCCCCAGCATTTT.

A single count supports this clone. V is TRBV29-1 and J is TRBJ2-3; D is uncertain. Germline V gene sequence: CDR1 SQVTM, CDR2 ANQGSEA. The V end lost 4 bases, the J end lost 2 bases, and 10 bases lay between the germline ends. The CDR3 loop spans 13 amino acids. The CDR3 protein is CSVGGGYTDTQYF. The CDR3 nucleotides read TGCAGCGTTGGTGGCGGATACACAGATACGCAGTATTTT.

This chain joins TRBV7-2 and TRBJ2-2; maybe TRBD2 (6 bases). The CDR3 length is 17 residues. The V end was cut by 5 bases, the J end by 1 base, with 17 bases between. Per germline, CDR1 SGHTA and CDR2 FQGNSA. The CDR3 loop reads CASSVFTTRRNTGELFF. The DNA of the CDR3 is TGTGCCAGCAGCGTTTTTACGACTAGGCGGAACACCGGGGAGCTGTTTTTT.

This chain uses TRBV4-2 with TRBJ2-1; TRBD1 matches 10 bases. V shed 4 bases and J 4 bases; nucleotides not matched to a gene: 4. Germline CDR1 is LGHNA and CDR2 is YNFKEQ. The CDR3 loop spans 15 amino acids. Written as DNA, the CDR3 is TGTGCCAGCAGCCGACAGGGGGCGGGATACAATGAGCAGTTCTTC. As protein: CASSRQGAGYNEQFF.

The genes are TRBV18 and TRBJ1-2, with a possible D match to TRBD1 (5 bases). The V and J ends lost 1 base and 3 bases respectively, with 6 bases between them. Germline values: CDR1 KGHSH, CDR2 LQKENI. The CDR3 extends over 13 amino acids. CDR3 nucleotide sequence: TGTGCCAGCTCACCACAAGGGGACTATGGCTACACCTTC. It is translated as CASSPQGDYGYTF.

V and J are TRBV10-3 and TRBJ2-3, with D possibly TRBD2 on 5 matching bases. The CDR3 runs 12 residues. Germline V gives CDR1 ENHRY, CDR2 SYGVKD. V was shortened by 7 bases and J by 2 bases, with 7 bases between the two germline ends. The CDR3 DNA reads TGTGCCATCACCGGGGACACAGATACGCAGTATTTT. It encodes CAITGDTDTQYF.

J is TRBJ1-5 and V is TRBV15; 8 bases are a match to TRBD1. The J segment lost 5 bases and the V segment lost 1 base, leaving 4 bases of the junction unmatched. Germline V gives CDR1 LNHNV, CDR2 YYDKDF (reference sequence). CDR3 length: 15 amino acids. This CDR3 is CATSRGGQGDQPQHF. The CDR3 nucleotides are TGTGCCACCAGCAGAGGAGGACAGGGCGATCAGCCCCAGCATTTT.

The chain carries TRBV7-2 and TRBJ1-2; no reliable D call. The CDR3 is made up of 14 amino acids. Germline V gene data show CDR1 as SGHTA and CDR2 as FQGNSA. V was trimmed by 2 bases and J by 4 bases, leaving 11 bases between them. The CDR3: CASSLKHLAYGYTF. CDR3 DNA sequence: TGTGCCAGCAGCTTAAAACACCTAGCCTATGGCTACACCTTC. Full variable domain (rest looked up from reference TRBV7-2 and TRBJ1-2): GAGVSQSPSNKVTEKGKDVELRCDPISGHTALYWYRQSLGQGLEFLIYFQGNSAPDKSGLPSDRFSAERTGGSVSTLTIQRTQQEDSAVYLCASSLKHLAYGYTFGSGTRLTVV.

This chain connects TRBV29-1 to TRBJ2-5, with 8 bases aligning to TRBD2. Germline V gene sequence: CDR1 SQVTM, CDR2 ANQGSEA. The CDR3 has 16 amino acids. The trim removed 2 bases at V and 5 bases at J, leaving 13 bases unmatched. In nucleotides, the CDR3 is TGCAGCGTTGAATTGGGGCGGGGGGCAACTCTGGAGACCCAGTACTTC. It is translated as CSVELGRGATLETQYF.

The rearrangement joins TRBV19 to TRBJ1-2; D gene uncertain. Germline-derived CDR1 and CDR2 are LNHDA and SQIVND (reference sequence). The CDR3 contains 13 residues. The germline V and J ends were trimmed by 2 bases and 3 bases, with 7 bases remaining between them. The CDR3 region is CASSIRGYYGYTF. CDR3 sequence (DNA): TGTGCCAGTAGTATACGAGGGTACTATGGCTACACCTTC. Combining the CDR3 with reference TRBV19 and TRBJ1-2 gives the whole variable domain DGGITQSPKYLFRKEGQNVTLSCEQNLNHDAMYWYRQDPGQGLRLIYYSQIVNDFQKGDIAEGYSVSREKKESFPLTVTSAQKNPTAFYLCASSIRGYYGYTFGSGTRLTVV.

CDR3 bases: TGTGCCAGCAGCGGCAGGGGGAGCACAGATACGCAGTATTTT. Amino acids: CASSGRGSTDTQYF. The chain combines TRBV7-9 with TRBJ2-3, with 7 bases matching TRBD1. V gave up 5 bases and J gave up 0 bases; unmatched junction bases: 2. Germline V lookup: CDR1 SEHNR, CDR2 FQNEAQ (reference sequence). The CDR3 contains 14 residues.